This T cell receptor (beta chain) was captured by sequencing in a study of T cell repertoires in cytomegalovirus infection. Notes on the study in general: Clonotype analysis showed dominance of the ex vivo response by HLA-C-restricted CMV-specific TCR beta clonotypes.

TCRdb fed the reads into MiXCR, producing one record per CDR3 protein. The sample includes some 680,000 distinct CDR3 sequences, 35% of them seen just once. Points on this clonotype: Antigen unknown.

This CDR3 has 16 residues. Unmatched junction bases numbered 4, after V lost 3 bases and J lost 1 base. Germline-derived CDR1 and CDR2 are SGHTA and FQGTGA. This clonotype was obtained from a human donor in good health (CMV status not recorded). Some clones in this sample may be carry-over from other donors' samples. V gene TRBV7-3 combines with J gene TRBJ2-2; 8 bases map to TRBD2. The material sequenced was PBMCs. DNA for the CDR3: TGTGCCAGCAGCTTTATGGGACTAGGGAACACCGGGGAGCTGTTTTTT. This codes for CASSFMGLGNTGELFF.